Shown below are 7 T cell receptor beta chains from a single sample sequenced in a study of cytotoxic CD8 clonotypes in ibrutinib-treated CLL. The repertoire was sequenced with immunoSEQ multiplex PCR; TCRdb's copy has only in-frame clones and lacks some. The sample lists roughly 250,000 clones; 60% to 75% were seen once. The sample consisted of PBMCs, taken after 24 months of ibrutinib treatment. Source of these receptors: a human donor with chronic lymphocytic leukemia.

The gene calls are TRBV10-3 and TRBJ2-1; D is undetermined. Trimming removed 10 bases at V and 5 bases at J, with 9 bases between. Germline V CDR1 and CDR2: ENHRY, SYGVKD. CDR3 length: 11 residues. The CDR3 loop is CATGTHNEQFF. The DNA for the CDR3 is TGTGCCACAGGCACACACAATGAGCAGTTCTTC.

This chain joins TRBV30 and TRBJ1-3, with a weak D call TRBD1 (6 bases). The CDR3 totals 13 residues. The V gene's germline CDR1 is GTSNPN and CDR2 SVGIG (reference sequence). V lost 8 bases to trimming and J lost 4 bases, with 15 bases between them. CDR3 nucleotide sequence: TGTGCCCTTTCGACAGGAGTAGGAAACACCATATATTTT. This gives the protein CALSTGVGNTIYF.

Here the CDR3 DNA reads TGTGCCAGCAGTATCAGGGGAAGCTCCTACAATGAGCAGTTCTTC. As protein: CASSIRGSSYNEQFF. The chain is built from TRBV27 and TRBJ2-1; tentative D call: TRBD1 (6 bases). The CDR3 contains 15 residues. V was pared by 5 bases and J by 0 bases, with 11 bases between. CDR1 is MNHEY, CDR2 SMNVEV, per germline (reference sequence).

The chain joins TRBV28 to TRBJ2-5; D uncertain. Between the trimmed V and J ends, which lost 6 bases and 0 bases, there was a span of 11 bases. The CDR3 has 14 amino acids. CDR1 is MDHEN, CDR2 SYDVKM, per germline. The CDR3 DNA reads TGTGCCAGCAGGGAAGTAATCAACCAAGAGACCCAGTACTTC. The encoded protein is CASREVINQETQYF.

This rearrangement joins TRBV6-5 to TRBJ2-1; weak D call: TRBD2 (6 bases). The CDR3 sequence is 13 residues long. CDR1 is MNHEY, CDR2 SVGAGI, per germline. V was cut by 6 bases and J by 5 bases, with 11 bases left in between. The CDR3: CASSPGLNNEQFF. The CDR3, as DNA: TGTGCCAGCAGCCCGGGACTCAACAATGAGCAGTTCTTC.

This clone was seen only a few times. This chain joins TRBV7-2 and TRBJ2-7; TRBD2 is a possible D gene (6 bases). The V and J ends lost 2 bases and 2 bases respectively, with 13 bases between them. Germline V gives CDR1 SGHTA, CDR2 FQGNSA. This CDR3 spans 15 amino acids. DNA for the CDR3: TGTGCCAGCAGCTTAAGTCCTAGCGAAGCCTACGAGCAGTACTTC. It yields the protein CASSLSPSEAYEQYF.

This clone was found a few times. Here the CDR3 DNA reads TGTGCCAGCAGCCAAGTGGTTAGCGAGAACACTGAAGCTTTCTTT. It is translated as CASSQVVSENTEAFF. The J gene is TRBJ1-1, the V gene TRBV4-2, with D unclear. Germline CDR1 is LGHNA and CDR2 is YNFKEQ. CDR3 size: 15 residues. V lost 1 base to trimming and J lost 1 base, with 10 bases between them.